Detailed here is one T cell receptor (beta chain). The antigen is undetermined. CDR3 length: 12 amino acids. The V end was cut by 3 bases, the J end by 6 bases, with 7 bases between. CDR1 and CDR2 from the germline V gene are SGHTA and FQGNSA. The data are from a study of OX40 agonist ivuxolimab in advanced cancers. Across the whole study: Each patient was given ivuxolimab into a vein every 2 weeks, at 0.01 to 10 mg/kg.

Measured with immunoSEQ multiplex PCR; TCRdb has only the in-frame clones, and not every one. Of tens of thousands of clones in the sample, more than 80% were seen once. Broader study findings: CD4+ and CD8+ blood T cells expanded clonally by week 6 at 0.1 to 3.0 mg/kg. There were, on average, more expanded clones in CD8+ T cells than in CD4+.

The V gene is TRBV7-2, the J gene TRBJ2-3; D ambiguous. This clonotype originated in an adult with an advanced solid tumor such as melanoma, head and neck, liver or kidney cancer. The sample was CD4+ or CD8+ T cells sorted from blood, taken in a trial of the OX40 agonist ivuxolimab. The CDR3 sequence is CASSLSWDTQYF. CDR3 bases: TGTGCCAGCAGCTTGTCCTGGGATACGCAGTATTTT.